This TCR beta chain was sequenced in a study of a mutant IDH1 vaccine in newly diagnosed glioma. Background on the study: With temozolomide cycles, or 4-6 weeks after radiotherapy alone, vaccination was started. Patients under treatment included roughly 62% males and about 40% females and had a mean age of approximately 44 years.

V lost 6 bases, J lost 4 bases, and 9 bases lay in between. Germline V gives CDR1 KGHSH, CDR2 LQKENI. The CDR3 contains 12 residues. Concerning this clone: Its antigen remains unknown.

The time point: week 5, during vaccination. Vaccinated patients received 300 ug of mutant IDH1 20-mer peptide per dose, with topical imiquimod. Study results and caveats: Alterations occurring in top peripheral T cell clonotypes seemed unrelated to pseudoprogression.

Clones were sequenced by immunoSEQ multiplex PCR, and TCRdb holds only the in-frame ones, with some missing. The sample shows 40,000 to 60,000 clones, over 75% of them seen only once. This chain uses TRBV18 with TRBJ1-1; D may be TRBD1 (6 bases). The sequencing used PBMCs, collected from a glioma patient whose treatment included an IDH1 peptide vaccine. The TCR comes from a woman between 40 and 50 years old with glioma. The CDR3 bases are TGTGCCAGCTCGGGAGGGGGCACTGAAGCTTTCTTT. Amino acids: CASSGGGTEAFF.